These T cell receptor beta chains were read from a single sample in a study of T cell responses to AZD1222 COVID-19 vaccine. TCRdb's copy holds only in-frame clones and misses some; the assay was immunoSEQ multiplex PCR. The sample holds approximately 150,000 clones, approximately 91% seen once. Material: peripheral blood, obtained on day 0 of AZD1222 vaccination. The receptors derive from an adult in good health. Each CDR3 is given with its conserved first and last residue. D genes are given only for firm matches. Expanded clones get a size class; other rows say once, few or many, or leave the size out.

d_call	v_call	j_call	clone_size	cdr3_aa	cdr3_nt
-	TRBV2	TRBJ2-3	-	CASRIGDTQYF	TGTGCCAGCAGGATTGGGGATACGCAGTATTTT
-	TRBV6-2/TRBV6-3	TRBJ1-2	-	CASSYLHTSYGYTF	TGTGCCAGCAGTTACCTTCACACCTCCTATGGCTACACCTTC
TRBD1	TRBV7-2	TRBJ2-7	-	CASSLWDRAYEQYF	TGTGCCAGCAGCTTATGGGACAGGGCCTACGAGCAGTACTTC
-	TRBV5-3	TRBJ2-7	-	CARTQPTYEQYF	TGTGCCAGAACCCAACCTACCTACGAGCAGTACTTC
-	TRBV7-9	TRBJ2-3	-	CASSRLSTDTQYF	TGTGCCAGCAGCCGACTTAGCACAGATACGCAGTATTTT
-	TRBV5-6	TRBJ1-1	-	CASSHYTTGRNTEAFF	TGTGCCAGCAGCCATTACACCACAGGTAGGAACACTGAAGCTTTCTTT
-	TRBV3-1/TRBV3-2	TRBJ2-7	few	CASSQASGEYEQYF	TGTGCCAGCAGCCAAGCTTCAGGAGAGTACGAGCAGTACTTC
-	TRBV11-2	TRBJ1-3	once	CASSLGTANSGNTIYF	TGTGCCAGCAGCTTAGGGACAGCGAACTCTGGAAACACCATATATTTT
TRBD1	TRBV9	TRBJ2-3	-	CASSAMTGGLGDTQYF	TGTGCCAGCAGCGCTATGACAGGGGGTCTTGGGGATACGCAGTATTTT
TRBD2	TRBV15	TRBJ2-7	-	CATSRDAGETEYF	TGTGCCACCAGCAGAGATGCGGGGGAGACGGAGTACTTC
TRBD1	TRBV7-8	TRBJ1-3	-	CASSLFSQGANSGNTIYF	TGTGCCAGCAGCTTATTTTCCCAGGGGGCGAACTCTGGAAACACCATATATTTT
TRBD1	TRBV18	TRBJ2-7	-	CASSQGTGYPYEQYF	TGTGCCAGCTCACAAGGGACAGGGTACCCATACGAGCAGTACTTC
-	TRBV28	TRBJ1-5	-	CASSTGWDQPQHF	TGTGCCAGCAGTACAGGGTGGGATCAGCCCCAGCATTTT